One T cell receptor (beta chain) is described in this entry. The antigen remains undetermined. CDR3 length: 10 amino acids. V lost 4 bases, J lost 3 bases, and 0 bases lay in between. The germline V gene encodes CDR1 DFQATT and CDR2 SNEGSKA (reference sequence). The data were taken from a study of shared clonotypes between healthy human individuals. Points from the study as a whole: In general, naive subsets displayed greater estimated richness than memory subsets did.

The authors distributed each subset's genomic DNA evenly over several immunoSEQ plates. Data came from immunoSEQ multiplex PCR; TCRdb stores just in-frame clones and leaves some out. Of 2 million to 2.5 million clones listed, roughly 94% were seen once; the top ten hold more than 0.1%. The donors, all of them Caucasian adults, lived in Nashville, Tennessee. Sequencing used naive CD4+ T cells sorted from blood. Specified subset: CD45RA+ positively selected. The chain joins TRBV20-1 to TRBJ2-2; D remains unclear. The clonotype was recovered from a young man in good health. The CDR3 DNA reads as TGCAGTGCTAACACCGGGGAGCTGTTTTTT. Protein: CSANTGELFF.